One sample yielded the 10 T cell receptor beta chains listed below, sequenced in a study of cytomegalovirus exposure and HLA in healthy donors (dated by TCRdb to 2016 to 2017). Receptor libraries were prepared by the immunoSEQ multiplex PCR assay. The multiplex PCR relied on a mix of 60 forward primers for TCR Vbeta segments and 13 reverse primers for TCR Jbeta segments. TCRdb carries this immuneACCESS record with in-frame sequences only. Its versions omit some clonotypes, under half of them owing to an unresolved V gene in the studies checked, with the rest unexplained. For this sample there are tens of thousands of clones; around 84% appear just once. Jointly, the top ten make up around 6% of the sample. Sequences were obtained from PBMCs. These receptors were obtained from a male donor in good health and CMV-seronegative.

CDR3 nucleotides: TGTGCCAGCAGTGTTGAACCGGCCAGGGGCTATGGCTACACCTTC. Residues: CASSVEPARGYGYTF. The V gene is TRBV2, the J gene TRBJ1-2; TRBD1 is a possible D gene (6 bases). With 4 bases removed from V and 4 bases from J, the gap between germline ends came to 16 bases. From germline, CDR1 is SNHLY and CDR2 FYNNEI. This CDR3 comprises 15 residues. The whole variable domain, filled in from reference TRBV2 and TRBJ1-2, reads EPEVTQTPSHQVTQMGQEVILRCVPISNHLYFYWYRQILGQKVEFLVSFYNNEISEKSEIFDDQFSVERPDGSNFTLKIRSTKLEDSAMYFCASSVEPARGYGYTFGSGTRLTVV.

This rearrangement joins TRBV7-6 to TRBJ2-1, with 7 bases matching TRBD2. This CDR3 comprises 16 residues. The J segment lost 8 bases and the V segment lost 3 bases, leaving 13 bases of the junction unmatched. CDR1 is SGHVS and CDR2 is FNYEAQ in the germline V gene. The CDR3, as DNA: TGTGCCAGCAGCTTCCTAAGTAGCGGGCCCTGGGATGAGCAGTTCTTC. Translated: CASSFLSSGPWDEQFF.

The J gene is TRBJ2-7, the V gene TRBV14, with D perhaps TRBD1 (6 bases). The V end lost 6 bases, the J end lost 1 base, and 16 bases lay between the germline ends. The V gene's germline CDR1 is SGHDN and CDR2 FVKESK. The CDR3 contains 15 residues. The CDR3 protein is CASRQGHQPSYEQYF. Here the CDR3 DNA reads TGTGCCAGCAGACAGGGACACCAGCCGTCCTACGAGCAGTACTTC.

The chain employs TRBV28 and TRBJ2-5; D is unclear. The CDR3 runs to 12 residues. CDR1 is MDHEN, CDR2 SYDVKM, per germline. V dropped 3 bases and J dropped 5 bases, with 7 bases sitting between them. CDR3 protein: CASSLETETQYF. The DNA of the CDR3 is TGTGCCAGCAGTTTGGAGACGGAGACCCAGTACTTC.

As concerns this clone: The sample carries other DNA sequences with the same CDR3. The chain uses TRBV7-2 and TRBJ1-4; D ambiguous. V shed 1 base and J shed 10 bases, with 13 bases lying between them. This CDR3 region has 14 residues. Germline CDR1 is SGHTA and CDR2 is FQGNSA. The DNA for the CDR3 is TGTGCCAGCAGCTTAGGAAGGTCGGCGGGAAAACTGTTTTTT. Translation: CASSLGRSAGKLFF.

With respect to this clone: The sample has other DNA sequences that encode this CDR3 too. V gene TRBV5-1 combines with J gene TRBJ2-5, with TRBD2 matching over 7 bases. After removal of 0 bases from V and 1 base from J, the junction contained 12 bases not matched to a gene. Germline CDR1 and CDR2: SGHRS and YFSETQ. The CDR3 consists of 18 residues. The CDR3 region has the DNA TGCGCCAGCAGCTTGGCGGCGGGGGATATTTCACTCCAAGAGACCCAGTACTTC. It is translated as CASSLAAGDISLQETQYF.

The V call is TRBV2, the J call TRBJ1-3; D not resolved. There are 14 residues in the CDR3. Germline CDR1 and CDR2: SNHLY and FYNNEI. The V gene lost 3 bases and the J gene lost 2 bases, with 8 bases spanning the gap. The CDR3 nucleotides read TGTGCCAGCAGTGATGGAGGCCCTGGAAACACCATATATTTT. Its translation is CASSDGGPGNTIYF.

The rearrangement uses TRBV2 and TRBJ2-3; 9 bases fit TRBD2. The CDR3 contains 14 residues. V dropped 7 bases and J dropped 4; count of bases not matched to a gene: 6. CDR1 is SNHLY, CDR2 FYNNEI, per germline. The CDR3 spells CASMDRTSADTQYF. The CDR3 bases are TGTGCCAGCATGGATCGGACTAGCGCAGATACGCAGTATTTT.

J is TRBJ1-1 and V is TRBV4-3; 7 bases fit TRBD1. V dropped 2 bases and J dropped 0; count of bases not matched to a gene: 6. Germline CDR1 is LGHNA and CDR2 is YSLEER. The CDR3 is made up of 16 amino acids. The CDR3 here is CASSQIRDSLNTEAFF. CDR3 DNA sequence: TGCGCCAGCAGCCAAATAAGGGACAGCCTGAACACTGAAGCTTTCTTT.

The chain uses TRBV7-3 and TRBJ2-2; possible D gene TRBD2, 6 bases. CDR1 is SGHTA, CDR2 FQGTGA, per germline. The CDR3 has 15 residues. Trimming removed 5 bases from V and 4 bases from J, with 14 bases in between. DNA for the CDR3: TGTGCCAGCAGCCCAACGGCTAGCGTCACCGGGGAGCTGTTTTTT. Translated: CASSPTASVTGELFF.